The clone carrying this T cell receptor (beta chain) was detected only a few times. Its antigen is unidentified. Each CDR3 protein is one row after TCRdb ran MiXCR on the reads. The sample shows just under 550,000 distinct CDR3 sequences, around a quarter of them seen only once. This specimen comes from a study of T cell repertoires in cytomegalovirus infection. Study-level information: Based on public TCR beta signatures, there were indications of CMV infection and of a matching HLA type. General study results and limits: There were carriers of CMV plus the relevant HLA, and cumulative public TCR beta family frequency identified them. The ex vivo response was dominated by HLA-C-restricted CMV-specific TCR beta clonotypes.

CDR3 length: 14 residues. V dropped 9 bases and J dropped 0 bases, with 12 bases sitting between them. Germline CDR1 is ENHRY and CDR2 is SYGVKD. The sequencing input was PBMCs. The origin of this receptor is a human donor in good health (CMV status not recorded). Some clones in this sample may be carry-over from other donors' samples. The V gene is TRBV10-3, the J gene TRBJ1-3; a possible D gene is TRBD1 (5 bases). For the CDR3, the DNA is TGTGCCATTACCCCAGGGAGCTCTGGAAACACCATATATTTT. As protein: CAITPGSSGNTIYF.